These T cell receptor beta chains were read from a single sample in a study of beta chain features in type 1 diabetes. TCRdb's table, derived via immunoSEQ multiplex PCR, lists solely in-frame clones and lacks some. In the table there are 150,000 to 190,000 clones, 10% of which are singletons. Sequenced sample: central memory CD4+ T cells from blood. All receptors come from a man between 25 and 39 years old with type 1 diabetes. CDR3s include the opening cysteine and the closing phenylalanine or tryptophan. The order of the fields is V gene, J gene, clone size, D gene, CDR3 DNA, CDR3 protein. A D gene is named only where the DNA matches it firmly. Part of the rows lack a size; the others show once, few, many or a class for expanded clones.

TRBV27	TRBJ2-7	NA	TRBD1	TGTGCCAGCAGTGCGAAGGGACAGGGAGGTCTGGCGCAGTACTTC	CASSAKGQGGLAQYF
TRBV19	TRBJ2-3	NA	TRBD2	TGTGCCAGTAGTTCTAAACTAGCGGGACGCACAGATACGCAGTATTTT	CASSSKLAGRTDTQYF
TRBV15	TRBJ1-5	few	NA	TGTGCCACCAGCAGAGGGGGGGTAAACCACCCGAATCAGCCCCAGCATTTT	CATSRGGVNHPNQPQHF
TRBV7-8	TRBJ2-1	few	TRBD2	TGTGCCAGCAGCTTAGTGGGCGGGAGTCTTCACAATGAGCAGTTCTTC	CASSLVGGSLHNEQFF
TRBV11-2	TRBJ1-1	NA	NA	TGTGCCAGCAGCTCCCAGGGGATGGGGAACACTGAAGCTTTCTTT	CASSSQGMGNTEAFF
TRBV25-1	TRBJ1-1	few	NA	TGTGCCAGCAGTGAATTGAAAAGAGGGAACACTGAAGCTTTCTTT	CASSELKRGNTEAFF
TRBV7-8	TRBJ1-5	NA	NA	TGTGCCAGCAGCTTAGTAACCGATTTAGGCAATCAGCCCCAGCATTTT	CASSLVTDLGNQPQHF
TRBV4-3	TRBJ2-5	few	TRBD2	TGCGCCAGCAGCCAGGGAGCGGGAGGCCAGACTAGAGAGACCCAGTACTTC	CASSQGAGGQTRETQYF
TRBV9	TRBJ1-3	NA	NA	TGTGCCAGCAGCGCCCCAGGGTACGGAAACACCATATATTTT	CASSAPGYGNTIYF
TRBV11-2	TRBJ2-7	few	NA	TGTGCCAGCAGCCCTGCGGCGGGAAGGTCACACGAGCAGTACTTC	CASSPAAGRSHEQYF
TRBV11-2	TRBJ2-7	few	NA	TGTGCCAGCAGCTTAGGCCGACTCGTGTACGAGCAGTACTTC	CASSLGRLVYEQYF
TRBV27	TRBJ2-3	NA	TRBD2	TGTGCCAGCAGTTTATGGGCGTTAGCGGGAGTGAGTACAGATACGCAGTATTTT	CASSLWALAGVSTDTQYF
TRBV15	TRBJ2-3	NA	NA	TGTGCCACCAGCAGAGTGGGAACGGGAACAGATACGCAGTATTTT	CATSRVGTGTDTQYF
TRBV13	TRBJ2-5	many	NA	TGTGCCAGCAGCTTAAGTGGGGACTCAAGAGGAGGGGCCCAGTACTTC	CASSLSGDSRGGAQYF
TRBV19	TRBJ1-2	few	NA	TGTGCCAGTAGTGGATACCAAATGCGGCGGAACTATGGCTACACCTTC	CASSGYQMRRNYGYTF
TRBV5-4	TRBJ2-3	few	TRBD2	TGTGCCAGCAGCTCGACTAGCGGGAACACAGATACGCAGTATTTT	CASSSTSGNTDTQYF
TRBV10-3	TRBJ1-2	few	TRBD1	TGTGCCATCAGTGAGTCAGACAGGGACTATGGCTACACCTTC	CAISESDRDYGYTF
TRBV2	TRBJ1-2	NA	NA	TGTGCCAGCAGTGAAATCCCAAACTATGGCTACACCTTC	CASSEIPNYGYTF
TRBV6-5	TRBJ2-7	many	NA	TGTGCCAGCAGTTACTCTAGGACAATAGTCTACGAGCAGTACTTC	CASSYSRTIVYEQYF
TRBV7-8	TRBJ2-7	few	NA	TGTGCCAGCAGCTTAGTAATTCCAGCGGAGACCTACGAGCAGTACTTC	CASSLVIPAETYEQYF
TRBV7-9	TRBJ2-2	few	NA	TGTGCCAGCAGCTTAAAGAGGGTTGGCACCGGGGAGCTGTTTTTT	CASSLKRVGTGELFF
TRBV30	TRBJ1-2	few	TRBD1	TGTGCCTGGGACCCTGAAGGGACAGGGTTCTATGGCTACACCTTC	CAWDPEGTGFYGYTF
TRBV7-2	TRBJ2-3	few	NA	TGTGCCAGCAGCTCAGGGCCTCCAGATACGCAGTATTTT	CASSSGPPDTQYF
TRBV4-2	TRBJ1-1	few	NA	TGTGCCAGCAGCCAAGATTTTGAGGGGGGGAGGACTGAAGCTTTCTTT	CASSQDFEGGRTEAFF
TRBV4-2	TRBJ1-1	few	TRBD1	TGTGCCAGCAGCCAGACAGGGATGAACACTGAAGCTTTCTTT	CASSQTGMNTEAFF
TRBV30	TRBJ2-1	few	TRBD2	TGTGCCTGGAGCAGGACTAGCGGGGGCAATGAGCAGTTCTTC	CAWSRTSGGNEQFF
TRBV4-3	TRBJ2-1	few	TRBD2	TGCGCCAGCAGCCTTAGCGGGTTCTCCTACAATGAGCAGTTCTTC	CASSLSGFSYNEQFF
TRBV29-1	TRBJ2-3	few	NA	TGCAGTACATACGGTAGGGCCGGGGGAGATACGCAGTATTTT	CSTYGRAGGDTQYF
TRBV7-9	TRBJ1-5	few	NA	TGTGCCAGCAGTGGAGGGAGCAATCAGCCCCAGCATTTT	CASSGGSNQPQHF